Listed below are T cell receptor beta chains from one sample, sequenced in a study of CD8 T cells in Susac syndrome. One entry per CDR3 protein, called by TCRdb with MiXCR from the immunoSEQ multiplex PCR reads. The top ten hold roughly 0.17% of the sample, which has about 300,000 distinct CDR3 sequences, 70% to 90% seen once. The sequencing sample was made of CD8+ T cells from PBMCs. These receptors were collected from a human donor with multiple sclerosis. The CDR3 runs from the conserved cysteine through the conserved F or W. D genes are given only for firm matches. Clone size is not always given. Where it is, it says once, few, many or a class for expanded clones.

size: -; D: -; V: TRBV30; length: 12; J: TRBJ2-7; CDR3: CAWSDSSYEQYF; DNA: TGTGCCTGGAGTGACAGCTCCTACGAGCAGTACTTC
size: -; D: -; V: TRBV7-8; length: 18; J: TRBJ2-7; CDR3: CASSLNLVTGYDSYEQYF; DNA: TGTGCCAGCAGCTTAAATCTGGTAACAGGTTACGACTCCTACGAGCAGTACTTC
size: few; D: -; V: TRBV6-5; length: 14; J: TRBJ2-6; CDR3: CASSSDAGANVLTF; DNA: TGTGCCAGCAGCTCAGATGCAGGGGCCAACGTCCTGACTTTC
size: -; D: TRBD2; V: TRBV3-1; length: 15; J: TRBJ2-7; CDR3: CASSQDQRGTYEQYF; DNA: TGTGCCAGCAGCCAAGATCAGCGGGGAACCTACGAGCAGTACTTC
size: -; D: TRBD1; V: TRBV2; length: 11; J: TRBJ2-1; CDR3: CATDRGYEQFF; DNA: TGTGCCACCGACAGGGGATATGAGCAGTTCTTC
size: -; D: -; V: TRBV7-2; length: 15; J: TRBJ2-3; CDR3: CASSLVWQITDTQYF; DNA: TGTGCCAGCAGCTTAGTCTGGCAGATCACAGATACGCAGTATTTT
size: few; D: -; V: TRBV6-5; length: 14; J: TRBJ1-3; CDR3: CASSLKGAGNTIYF; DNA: TGTGCCAGCAGTTTGAAGGGTGCTGGAAACACCATATATTTT
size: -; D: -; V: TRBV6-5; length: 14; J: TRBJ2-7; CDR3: CASSYSSQASEQYF; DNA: TGTGCCAGCAGTTACTCGAGCCAAGCCTCCGAGCAGTACTTC
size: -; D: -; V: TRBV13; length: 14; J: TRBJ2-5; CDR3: CASSLGGAEGTQYF; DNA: TGTGCCAGTTCCCTGGGGGGGGCAGAAGGGACCCAGTACTTC
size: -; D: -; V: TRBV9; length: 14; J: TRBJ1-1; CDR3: CASSVERQWGEAFF; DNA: TGTGCCAGCAGCGTAGAACGTCAGTGGGGTGAAGCTTTCTTT
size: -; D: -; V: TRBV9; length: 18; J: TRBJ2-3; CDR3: CASSVEGTLAGSTDTQYF; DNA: TGTGCCAGCAGCGTAGAGGGGACCCTGGCGGGATCCACAGATACGCAGTATTTT
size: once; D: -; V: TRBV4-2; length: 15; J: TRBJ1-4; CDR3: CASSQYRATNEKLFF; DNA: TGTGCCAGCAGCCAATACCGTGCAACTAATGAAAAACTGTTTTTT
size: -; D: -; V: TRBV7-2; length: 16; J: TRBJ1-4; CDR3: CASSLDPGRLNEKLFF; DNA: TGTGCCAGCAGCTTAGATCCGGGACGGTTGAATGAAAAACTGTTTTTT
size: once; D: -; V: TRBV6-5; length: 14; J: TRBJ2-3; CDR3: CASSGGIETDTQYF; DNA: TGTGCCAGCAGTGGAGGGATCGAAACAGATACGCAGTATTTT
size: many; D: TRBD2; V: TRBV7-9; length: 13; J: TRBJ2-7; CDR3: CASSPSGSYEQYF; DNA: TGTGCCAGCAGCCCTAGCGGGAGTTACGAGCAGTACTTC
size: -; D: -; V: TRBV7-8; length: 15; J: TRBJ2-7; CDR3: CASSLARGRAYEQYF; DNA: TGTGCCAGCAGCTTAGCGCGTGGCAGGGCCTACGAGCAGTACTTC
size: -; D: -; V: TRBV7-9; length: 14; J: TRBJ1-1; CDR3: CASSLTTGNTEAFF; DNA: TGTGCCAGCAGCCTAACAACCGGGAACACTGAAGCTTTCTTT
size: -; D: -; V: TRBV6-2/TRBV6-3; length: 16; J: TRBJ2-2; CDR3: CASSYWRLGNTGELFF; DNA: TGTGCCAGCAGTTACTGGAGGTTGGGGAACACCGGGGAGCTGTTTTTT